The 30 T cell receptor beta chains below come from one sample, sequenced in a study of post-analysis software for immune sequencing data. No antigen has been identified for these receptors. Study outcomes and limitations: Patients showed TRBV5-6, TRBV5-1 and TRBV20-1 among roughly five TRBV segments more frequent than in controls.

Presence of unique molecular identifiers characterized the TCR beta cDNA libraries. TCRdb analysed the PCR reads with MiXCR anew, one entry per CDR3 protein. The repertoire consists of under 200,000 distinct CDR3 sequences, with roughly 30% occurring once and the leading ten covering about 3.4%. Sequencing was done on a sample of blood. These receptors were collected from a girl aged 2-17 years with multiple sclerosis.

V and J are TRBV5-1 and TRBJ2-5; D is unresolved. The germline V and J ends were trimmed by 0 bases and 11 bases, with 17 bases remaining between them. The CDR3 has 14 amino acids. Germline values: CDR1 SGHRS, CDR2 YFSETQ. The CDR3 protein is CASSLEKAGNEQYF. Written as DNA, the CDR3 is TGCGCCAGCAGCTTGGAAAAGGCCGGCAATGAGCAGTACTTC. The full variable domain, with the rest looked up from reference TRBV5-1 and TRBJ2-5, is KAGVTQTPRYLIKTRGQQVTLSCSPISGHRSVSWYQQTPGQGLQFLFEYFSETQRNKGNFPGRFSGRQFSNSRSEMNVSTLELGDSALYLCASSLEKAGNEQYFGPGTRLLVL.

This clonotype was observed at least ten times. The chain has TRBV6-6 and TRBJ2-1; D is perhaps TRBD1 (5 bases). V shed 5 bases and J shed 0 bases, with 8 bases lying between them. In germline, CDR1 is MNHNY, CDR2 SVGAGI (reference sequence). This CDR3 is 14 amino acids long. The DNA of the CDR3 is TGTGCCAGCAGTGGGGCCGGCTCCTACAATGAGCAGTTCTTC. Translation: CASSGAGSYNEQFF.

Comments on this clonotype: One junction end disagrees with the germline gene, perhaps due to a read error. The chain joins TRBV2 to TRBJ1-6, with 8 bases lining up with TRBD1. CDR1 is SNHLY, CDR2 FYNNEI, per germline. This CDR3 region has 13 residues. The CDR3 spells CASSYRGMSPPHF. The CDR3 bases are TGTGCCAGCAGCTACAGGGGGATGTCACCCCCCCACTTT.

This clonotype was counted many times. The V call is TRBV5-5, the J call TRBJ2-7; weak D call: TRBD1 (6 bases). Between the trimmed V and J ends, which lost 0 bases and 3 bases, there was a span of 10 bases. From germline, CDR1 is SGHKS and CDR2 YYEKEE (reference sequence). The CDR3 is made up of 14 amino acids. The CDR3 DNA is TGTGCCAGCAGCTTGGTTGGGGGCTACTACGAGCAGTACTTC. This encodes CASSLVGGYYEQYF.

The chain links TRBV27 to TRBJ1-6; TRBD1 might be the D (5 bases). CDR3 size: 17 residues. Germline CDR1 reads MNHEY; CDR2 reads SMNVEV (reference sequence). V was trimmed by 5 bases and J by 6 bases, leaving 20 bases between them. The CDR3 nucleotides are TGTGCCAGCAGTCTCCGACCCTGGACACTACTTAATTCACCCCTCCACTTT. This codes for CASSLRPWTLLNSPLHF.

The chain employs TRBV7-9 and TRBJ2-7, with TRBD1 identical over 7 bases. The CDR3 loop spans 14 amino acids. V trimming: 7 bases; J trimming: 3 bases; junction bases outside the gene matches: 9. The V gene's germline CDR1 is SEHNR and CDR2 FQNEAQ (reference sequence). The CDR3 nucleotides read TGTGCCAGCAATCGGGACAGCCGCTACTACGAGCAGTACTTC. Translated, it gives CASNRDSRYYEQYF. Full variable domain (outside the CDR3, taken from reference TRBV7-9 and TRBJ2-7): DTGVSQNPRHKITKRGQNVTFRCDPISEHNRLYWYRQTLGQGPEFLTYFQNEAQLEKSRLLSDRFSAERPKGSFSTLEIQRTEQGDSAMYLCASNRDSRYYEQYFGPGTRLTVT.

The V call is TRBV7-9, the J call TRBJ1-1; D may be TRBD1 (6 bases). Germline V gene lookup returns CDR1 SEHNR and CDR2 FQNEAQ (reference sequence). V dropped 5 bases and J dropped 7 bases, with 11 bases sitting between them. This CDR3 has 12 amino acids. The DNA for the CDR3 is TGTGCCAGCAGCGGAGGGGGAATTGAAGCTTTCTTT. This gives the protein CASSGGGIEAFF.

Turning to this clonotype: Its ends do not fully match the called genes, so a read error is possible. V is TRBV2 and J is TRBJ1-5, with D unclear. The CDR3 totals 14 residues. Germline V gene sequence: CDR1 SNHLY, CDR2 FYNNEI. This CDR3 reads CTSSQQTGNQPQHF. The DNA for the CDR3 is TGTACCAGCAGCCAACAGACTGGCAATCAGCCCCAGCATTTT.

For this clonotype: This clone may be a read error of a much larger clone one base away. The rearrangement joins TRBV6-1 to TRBJ2-5; 7 bases align to TRBD2. The V gene's germline CDR1 is MNHNS and CDR2 SASEGT. The CDR3 contains 17 residues. CDR3 nucleotides: TGTGCCAACAGTGAAGCGCTATCAGCGGGGCGAGGAGAGACCCAGTACTTC. As protein: CANSEALSAGRGETQYF.

The sample holds a few counts of this clonotype. V usage is TRBV20-1 and J usage is TRBJ1-6; the D gene is possibly TRBD1 (6 bases). CDR1 and CDR2 from the germline V gene are DFQATT and SNEGSKA (reference sequence). CDR3 length: 17 residues. Trimming stripped 4 bases from V and 5 bases from J, with 21 bases between. The CDR3 is CSATPLAGATDNSPLHF. The DNA for the CDR3 is TGCAGTGCTACCCCCCTCGCGGGGGCGACGGATAATTCACCCCTCCACTTT.

Turning to this clonotype: A read error may explain this, as a much larger clone is one base away. CDR3 in DNA: TGTGCCAGCAGCTTAACCGGGACAGGGGGCATCGGTGAGCAGTACTTC. This codes for CASSLTGTGGIGEQYF. The chain recombines TRBV7-2 with TRBJ2-7; 12 bases align to TRBD1. CDR1 and CDR2 from the germline V gene are SGHTA and FQGNSA. The CDR3 consists of 16 residues. V lost 2 bases to trimming and J lost 7 bases; unmatched junction nucleotides: 9.

This chain joins TRBV7-9 and TRBJ2-6; D not certain. The ends were cut back, 0 bases at V and 0 bases at J, with 3 bases in the middle. The CDR3 covers 15 residues. Germline lookup yields CDR1 SEHNR and CDR2 FQNEAQ (reference sequence). For the CDR3, the DNA is TGTGCCAGCAGCTTAGCGTCCTCTGGGGCCAACGTCCTGACTTTC. Its protein product is CASSLASSGANVLTF.

As for this clonotype: This could be a read error, since a much larger clone is one nucleotide away. The V gene is TRBV15, the J gene TRBJ2-5; a weak D match, TRBD1 (5 bases). The end of the DNA fits TRBJ2-7 better, so the J call may be wrong. The CDR3 consists of 13 residues. The V gene's germline CDR1 is LNHNV and CDR2 YYDKDF (reference sequence). The CDR3, as DNA: TGTACCACCAGCAGTTGGGGCCTCACCGAGCAGTACTTC. Protein: CTTSSWGLTEQYF.

The table lists this clonotype with a few counts. The V call is TRBV6-6, the J call TRBJ2-7; D ambiguous. Germline loops: CDR1 MNHNY, CDR2 SVGAGI (reference sequence). The CDR3 has 14 residues. V lost 7 bases and J 2 bases, leaving 15 bases between the germline ends. CDR3 sequence reads: CASNHREVTYEQYF. For the CDR3, the DNA is TGTGCCAGCAACCACCGCGAAGTAACCTACGAGCAGTACTTC.

The chain has TRBV7-2 and TRBJ1-2, with 10 bases fitting TRBD1. CDR1 and CDR2 from the germline V gene are SGHTA and FQGNSA. With 5 bases clipped from V and 2 bases from J, the junction kept 5 bases outside the gene matches. CDR3 length: 15 amino acids. The CDR3 bases are TGTGCCAGCAGCCCCAGACAGGGGGCCAACTATGGCTACACCTTC. This codes for CASSPRQGANYGYTF.

The V gene is TRBV13, the J gene TRBJ2-7, with 7 bases lining up with TRBD2. CDR3 length equals 16 residues. Germline CDR1 PRHDT, CDR2 FYEKMQ (reference sequence). Unmatched junction bases numbered 10, after V lost 0 bases and J lost 5 bases. CDR3 sequence: CASSLGQGRAGDEQYF. CDR3 coding DNA: TGTGCCAGCAGCTTAGGCCAAGGGAGGGCCGGAGACGAGCAGTACTTC.

This clonotype showed up many times. V and J are TRBV20-1 and TRBJ2-4; tentatively, D is TRBD1 (5 bases). Trimming removed 3 bases at V and 8 bases at J, with 14 bases between. The CDR3 has 13 residues. Per the germline V gene, CDR1 is DFQATT and CDR2 is SNEGSKA (reference sequence). In DNA, the CDR3 is TGCAGTGCTAGTCAGGCAGGGTCAGACATTCAGTACTTC. Its protein product is CSASQAGSDIQYF.

This clonotype has ten or more counts. CDR3 in DNA: TGTGCCAGCAGCTTTGGACGGTGGGGTAGGTCAGATACGCAGTATTTT. This gives the protein CASSFGRWGRSDTQYF. The J gene is TRBJ2-3, the V gene TRBV11-1; no firm D call. The germline V gene has CDR1 SGHAT and CDR2 FQDESV (reference sequence). Trimming left V 3 bases short and J 4 bases short, with 17 bases between. This CDR3 has 16 amino acids.

The chain is built from TRBV28 and TRBJ2-4, with 11 nucleotides matching TRBD2. The J call may not be correct, given that the DNA end is closer to TRBJ2-7. The germline V gene encodes CDR1 MDHEN and CDR2 SYDVKM. The CDR3 contains 14 residues. CDR3: CASSETSGAYEQYF. CDR3 nucleotides: TGTGCCAGCAGCGAGACTAGCGGGGCCTACGAGCAGTACTTC.

The chain is built from TRBV6-5 and TRBJ1-1; no definite D call. Between the trimmed V and J ends, which lost 0 bases and 0 bases, there was a span of 8 bases. CDR1 and CDR2 (germline): MNHEY, SVGAGI. The CDR3 is 15 amino acids. CDR3 sequence (DNA): TGTGCCAGCAGTTACTCGATGAGGGTGAACACTGAAGCTTTCTTT. Translating gives CASSYSMRVNTEAFF.

This clonotype was seen many times. The chain has TRBV6-2 or TRBV6-3 and TRBJ2-1, with no clear D. V was trimmed by 0 bases and J by 3 bases, leaving 3 bases between them. Germline V gene data show CDR1 as MNHEY and CDR2 as SVGEGT. The CDR3 contains 13 residues. CDR3 DNA: TGTGCCAGCAGTTACTCGGACTACAATGAGCAGTTCTTC. It translates to CASSYSDYNEQFF.

The table lists this clonotype with many counts. This chain joins TRBV10-3 and TRBJ2-7, with a weak D call TRBD2 (6 bases). Germline-derived CDR1 and CDR2 are ENHRY and SYGVKD. The CDR3 contains 11 residues. The germline V and J ends were trimmed by 7 bases and 3 bases, with 7 bases remaining between them. The CDR3 sequence is CAITGGYEQYF. Here the CDR3 DNA reads TGTGCCATCACCGGGGGCTACGAGCAGTACTTC.

This clonotype was counted at least ten times. This chain joins TRBV6-1 and TRBJ2-3; TRBD2 matches 7 bases. Trimming cost V 7 bases and J 0 bases; bases outside gene matches: 7. Germline values: CDR1 MNHNS, CDR2 SASEGT. The length of the CDR3 is 15 residues. Here the CDR3 reads CASKWIAGSTDTQYF. The CDR3 nucleotides are TGTGCCAGCAAATGGATAGCGGGTAGCACAGATACGCAGTATTTT.

The chain employs TRBV3-1 and TRBJ2-3; D is undetermined. Deletions cut 2 bases from V and 1 base from J, with 7 bases between. Looked up from germline, CDR1 is LGHDT and CDR2 is YNNKEL (reference sequence). The CDR3 has 14 residues. In nucleotides, the CDR3 is TGTGCCAGCAGCCAATTTCGGGGCACAGATACGCAGTATTTT. It codes for CASSQFRGTDTQYF.

This chain joins TRBV28 and TRBJ2-1; D is unresolved. This CDR3 comprises 14 residues. CDR1 and CDR2 (germline): MDHEN, SYDVKM. V shed 6 bases and J shed 0 bases, with 9 bases lying between them. The CDR3 protein is CASSDLSSYNEQFF. The CDR3 DNA is TGTGCCAGCAGCGACTTAAGCTCCTACAATGAGCAGTTCTTC.

There are many counts of this clonotype. V and J are TRBV20-1 and TRBJ2-1, with TRBD2 matching 11 bases. Germline V gene data show CDR1 as DFQATT and CDR2 as SNEGSKA (reference sequence). The CDR3 is made up of 15 amino acids. Trimming at V came to 5 bases and at J to 0 bases, leaving 3 bases not matched to a gene. CDR3 sequence reads: CSAHTSGGSYNEQFF. DNA of the CDR3: TGCAGTGCTCATACTAGCGGGGGCTCCTACAATGAGCAGTTCTTC.

DNA for the CDR3: TGTGCCAGCTCACCCCTGTGGACAGACGAAGCTTTCTTT. Protein: CASSPLWTDEAFF. The chain joins TRBV18 to TRBJ1-1; possible D gene TRBD1, 6 bases. V lost 3 bases and J lost 8, with 13 bases in between. Germline V gene data show CDR1 as KGHSH and CDR2 as LQKENI. The CDR3 is 13 residues long.

This clonotype showed up many times. V usage is TRBV10-3 and J usage is TRBJ1-2; TRBD1 matches 12 bases. Per germline, CDR1 ENHRY and CDR2 SYGVKD. CDR3 size: 15 residues. The J segment lost 7 bases and the V segment lost 8 bases, leaving 11 bases of the junction unmatched. The CDR3 coding sequence is TGTGCCATCGTGGAGCCGGGACAGGGGGCGGTTGGCTACACCTTC. It codes for CAIVEPGQGAVGYTF.

This clonotype has at least ten counts. The V gene is TRBV12-3 or TRBV12-4, the J gene TRBJ2-7, with D possibly TRBD1 on 6 matching bases. The ends were cut back, 2 bases at V and 1 base at J, with 18 bases in the middle. The CDR3 is 17 amino acids. CDR3 in amino acids: CASSLSVGAGSSYEQYF. CDR3 sequence (DNA): TGTGCCAGCAGTTTAAGTGTGGGGGCAGGATCATCCTACGAGCAGTACTTC.

The chain couples TRBV9 to TRBJ1-6, with D possibly being TRBD1 (5 bases). Germline V gives CDR1 SGDLS, CDR2 YYNGEE. The CDR3 sequence is 15 residues long. V was trimmed by 3 bases and J by 7 bases, leaving 14 bases between them. Here the CDR3 reads CASSGGTVNNSPLHF. The CDR3, as DNA: TGTGCCAGCAGCGGCGGGACGGTTAACAATTCACCCCTCCACTTT.